This record concerns one TCR beta chain sequence. Its target is not known. The data were obtained in a study of OX40 agonist ivuxolimab in advanced cancers. On the study more broadly: Patients' therapy was ivuxolimab, an antibody that acts as an agonist of OX40 (CD134). With a range of roughly 20 to 80, age averaged about 58 years, and 75% to 90% were male.

V dropped 4 bases and J dropped 0; count of bases not matched to a gene: 3. The CDR3 spans 15 residues. Germline CDR1 is WNHNN and CDR2 is SYGVQD (reference sequence). Study-level points and caveats: At 0.1 to 3.0 mg/kg and by week 6, CD4+ and CD8+ T cells in the blood had expanded clonally. The study found that CD8+ T cells averaged more expanded clones than CD4+.

Assay: immunoSEQ multiplex PCR; the TCRdb copy retains only in-frame clones and omits some. Of tens of thousands of clones in the sample, around nine tenths are singletons; the top ten hold 0.77%. This chain connects TRBV10-1 to TRBJ2-1; 7 bases agree with TRBD2. The specimen comprised CD4+ or CD8+ T cells sorted from blood, sampled in a trial of the OX40 agonist ivuxolimab. This receptor was obtained from an adult with an advanced solid tumor such as melanoma, head and neck, liver or kidney cancer. CDR3 DNA: TGCGCCAGCAGTGTTTCGGGGGGCTCCTACAATGAGCAGTTCTTC. Amino acid sequence: CASSVSGGSYNEQFF.